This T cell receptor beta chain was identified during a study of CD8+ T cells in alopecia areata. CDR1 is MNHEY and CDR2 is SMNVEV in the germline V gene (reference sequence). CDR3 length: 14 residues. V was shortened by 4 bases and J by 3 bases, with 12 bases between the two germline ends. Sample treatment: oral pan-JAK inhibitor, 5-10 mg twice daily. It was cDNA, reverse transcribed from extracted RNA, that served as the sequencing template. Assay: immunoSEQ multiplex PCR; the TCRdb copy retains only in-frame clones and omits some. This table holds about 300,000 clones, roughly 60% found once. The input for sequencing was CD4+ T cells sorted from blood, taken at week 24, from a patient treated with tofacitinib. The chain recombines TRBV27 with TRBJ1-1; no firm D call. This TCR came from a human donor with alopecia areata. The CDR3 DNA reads TGTGCCAGCAGTTGGAATTTTAGGGACACTGAAGCTTTCTTT. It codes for CASSWNFRDTEAFF.